This entry lists 21 T cell receptor beta chains sequenced from one sample in a study of blood T cell repertoires in COVID-19. Profiled with immunoSEQ multiplex PCR; TCRdb holds only in-frame clones, not every one. The top ten hold around 3.5% of the sample, which has around 370,000 clones, under 95% seen once. What was sequenced was peripheral blood. These receptors were taken from a woman under 30 who had recovered from COVID-19.

In nucleotides, the CDR3 is TGTGCCAGCAGCCCCGCGTTGACAGGGGGCGATCAGCCCCAGCATTTT. Translating gives CASSPALTGGDQPQHF. The rearrangement links TRBV5-5 to TRBJ1-5; 10 bases are shared with TRBD1. The J segment lost 5 bases and the V segment lost 4 bases, leaving 9 bases of the junction unmatched. CDR1 and CDR2 (germline): SGHKS, YYEKEE (reference sequence). The CDR3 is 16 residues long.

The V gene is TRBV18, the J gene TRBJ2-1, with D tentatively TRBD1 (6 bases). V was pared by 3 bases and J by 4 bases, with 19 bases between. This CDR3 is built from 17 residues. CDR1 is KGHSH, CDR2 LQKENI, per germline. CDR3 DNA sequence: TGTGCCAGCTCACCTAGTATTTCTGGGGGCGGGTACAATGAGCAGTTCTTC. Its protein product is CASSPSISGGGYNEQFF.

J is TRBJ2-3 and V is TRBV30; TRBD2 agrees at 11 bases. J gave up 4 bases and V 2 bases, and 2 bases lay outside the gene matches. Per germline, CDR1 GTSNPN and CDR2 SVGIG (reference sequence). The CDR3 length is 14 residues. Written as DNA, the CDR3 is TGTGCCTGGAGTTTTAGCGGGAGGGCAGATACGCAGTATTTT. Encoded protein: CAWSFSGRADTQYF.

In DNA, the CDR3 is TGTGCCAGCAGCATGGGGGGTGGGGGCACTGAAGCTTTCTTT. It yields the protein CASSMGGGGTEAFF. J is TRBJ1-1 and V is TRBV7-8; tentatively, D is TRBD1 (5 bases). The CDR3 loop spans 14 amino acids. Trimming shortened V by 5 bases and J by 4 bases, and 14 bases separated the two germline ends. Looked up from germline, CDR1 is SGHVS and CDR2 is FQNEAQ.

This clone was seen just once. The chain employs TRBV6-5 and TRBJ1-1; TRBD1 is a possible D gene (6 bases). CDR1 MNHEY and CDR2 SVGAGI come from the germline V gene. The V gene lost 9 bases and the J gene lost 4 bases, with 15 bases spanning the gap. This CDR3 region has 13 residues. CDR3 residues: CASRDAGATEAFF. In DNA, the CDR3 is TGTGCCAGTCGCGACGCGGGGGCCACTGAAGCTTTCTTT.

The chain is built from TRBV15 and TRBJ2-5, with 7 positions matching TRBD2. Germline lookup yields CDR1 LNHNV and CDR2 YYDKDF (reference sequence). J was trimmed by 3 bases and V by 0 bases; bases with no gene match: 10. This CDR3 has 17 residues. The CDR3 DNA reads as TGTGCCACCAGCAGAGAGGTCGGGGGGATCGACAAAGAGACCCAGTACTTC. Protein sequence: CATSREVGGIDKETQYF.

The chain recombines TRBV6-2 or TRBV6-3 with TRBJ2-1, with 7 bases fitting TRBD2. The CDR3 has 15 residues. The V gene's germline CDR1 is MNHEY and CDR2 SVGEGT. V gave up 6 bases and J gave up 4 bases; unmatched junction bases: 9. CDR3 DNA sequence: TGTGCCAGCAGCCAAGTAGCGGGTGGTTACAATGAGCAGTTCTTC. Protein sequence: CASSQVAGGYNEQFF.

This rearrangement joins TRBV11-3 to TRBJ2-1, with a possible D match to TRBD2 (6 bases). Trimming took off 3 bases at V and 3 bases at J, with 15 bases between the two ends. The germline V gene encodes CDR1 SGHNT and CDR2 YENEEA. This CDR3 spans 16 amino acids. CDR3 amino acids: CASSLRGPAGYNEQFF. CDR3 DNA sequence: TGTGCCAGCAGCTTGAGGGGACCAGCGGGCTACAATGAGCAGTTCTTC.

The V and J genes are TRBV4-3 and TRBJ2-2; possible D gene TRBD1, 5 bases. Germline V CDR1 and CDR2: LGHNA, YSLEER. The CDR3 is 12 residues long. V was pared by 7 bases and J by 6 bases, with 9 bases between. Written as DNA, the CDR3 is TGCGCCAGCAAGGAAGGGGCCGGGGAGCTGTTTTTT. As protein: CASKEGAGELFF.

The gene calls are TRBV10-1 and TRBJ2-7; D remains ambiguous. The CDR3 is 13 residues long. Germline V gives CDR1 WNHNN, CDR2 SYGVQD (reference sequence). The V and J ends lost 6 bases and 0 bases respectively, with 9 bases between them. As DNA, the CDR3 is TGCGCCAGCAGCTCCGGTAGCTCCTACGAGCAGTACGTC. It is translated as CASSSGSSYEQYV.

The chain is built from TRBV7-2 and TRBJ1-2; TRBD1 might be the D (5 bases). V was clipped by 5 bases and J by 5 bases, with 15 bases between them. The CDR3 runs 14 residues. Germline values: CDR1 SGHTA, CDR2 FQGNSA. The CDR3 here is CASSPGGRFYGYTF. CDR3 coding DNA: TGTGCCAGCAGCCCCGGGGGGAGGTTTTATGGCTACACCTTC.

This clone was recorded once. V and J are TRBV12-3 or TRBV12-4 and TRBJ1-1; no clear D. V lost 3 bases and J 5 bases, leaving 4 bases between the germline ends. CDR3 length equals 11 residues. The chain's CDR3 is CASSFTTEAFF. CDR3 DNA: TGTGCCAGCAGTTTTACTACTGAAGCTTTCTTT.

The J gene is TRBJ2-5, the V gene TRBV9; 11 bases line up with TRBD1. Germline V gene data show CDR1 as SGDLS and CDR2 as YYNGEE. The CDR3 runs 16 residues. V was pared by 4 bases and J by 5 bases, with 10 bases of the junction left unmatched. CDR3 protein: CASSSGQGASKETQYF. As DNA, the CDR3 is TGTGCCAGCAGCTCAGGACAGGGGGCTTCCAAGGAGACCCAGTACTTC.

The rearrangement links TRBV29-1 to TRBJ2-1; 7 nucleotides line up with TRBD2. The germline CDR1 and CDR2 sequences are SQVTM and ANQGSEA. CDR3 length: 14 amino acids. V gave up 4 bases and J gave up 6 bases; unmatched junction bases: 9. The chain's CDR3 is CSVVIRLARNEQFF. CDR3 nucleotide sequence: TGCAGCGTTGTAATTCGACTAGCACGCAATGAGCAGTTCTTC.

The V and J genes are TRBV24-1 and TRBJ2-7, with TRBD1 matching 9 bases. V lost 8 bases to trimming and J lost 3 bases; unmatched junction nucleotides: 16. Germline CDR1 and CDR2: KGHDR and SFDVKD. CDR3 length: 17 residues. CDR3 protein: CATTPPGGQGHFYEQYV. In DNA form, the CDR3 reads TGTGCCACCACCCCCCCTGGAGGACAGGGGCATTTCTACGAGCAGTACGTC.

The chain couples TRBV19 to TRBJ1-5; D might be TRBD1 (5 bases). CDR1 is LNHDA, CDR2 SQIVND, per germline (reference sequence). The CDR3 runs 17 residues. V lost 7 bases to trimming and J lost 0 bases, with 19 bases between them. The CDR3 spells CASTGTAREYSNQPQHF. CDR3 DNA sequence: TGTGCCAGTACTGGGACTGCCCGTGAGTATAGCAATCAGCCCCAGCATTTT.

J is TRBJ2-5 and V is TRBV6-2 or TRBV6-3; TRBD2 agrees at 7 bases. Germline CDR1 is MNHEY and CDR2 is SVGEGT. V lost 3 bases, J lost 4 bases, and 11 bases stayed unmatched. The CDR3 contains 16 residues. In nucleotides, the CDR3 is TGTGCCAGCAGTTATTCCCTAACGGGAGGTGGAGAGACCCAGTACTTC. Translation: CASSYSLTGGGETQYF.

The chain couples TRBV7-2 to TRBJ1-1; D is perhaps TRBD1 (5 bases). Trimming cost V 4 bases and J 1 base, with 7 bases left between them. The CDR3 consists of 13 residues. CDR1 SGHTA and CDR2 FQGNSA come from the germline V gene. CDR3 bases: TGTGCCAGCAGCTCTGACAGGAACACTGAAGCTTTCTTT. Translation gives CASSSDRNTEAFF.

The gene calls are TRBV7-9 and TRBJ1-6; 7 nucleotides line up with TRBD1. This CDR3 has 16 amino acids. The V segment lost 5 bases and the J segment 9 bases; nucleotides outside the gene matches: 13. From germline, CDR1 is SEHNR and CDR2 FQNEAQ (reference sequence). In nucleotides, the CDR3 is TGTGCCAGCAGCCCCGACCTAATCTACAGGGGTTCACCCCTCCACTTT. This gives the protein CASSPDLIYRGSPLHF. Filled out from reference TRBV7-9 and TRBJ1-6, the complete variable domain reads DTGVSQNPRHKITKRGQNVTFRCDPISEHNRLYWYRQTLGQGPEFLTYFQNEAQLEKSRLLSDRFSAERPKGSFSTLEIQRTEQGDSAMYLCASSPDLIYRGSPLHFGNGTRLTVT.

CDR3 region: CASSLRGSYTEAFF. The CDR3 nucleotides are TGTGCCAGCAGTTTACGCGGGAGTTATACTGAAGCTTTCTTT. V and J are TRBV27 and TRBJ1-1, with unresolved D. CDR1 is MNHEY, CDR2 SMNVEV, per germline (reference sequence). This CDR3 region has 14 residues. With 2 bases removed from V and 5 bases from J, the gap between germline ends came to 12 bases.

DNA of the CDR3: TGTGCCAGCAGCTTAAGCATTCGATCCTACAATGAGCAGTTCTTC. It specifies CASSLSIRSYNEQFF. J is TRBJ2-1 and V is TRBV7-9; D ambiguous. In germline, CDR1 is SEHNR, CDR2 FQNEAQ (reference sequence). V was clipped by 2 bases and J by 1 base, with 9 bases between them. The CDR3 loop spans 15 amino acids.